These 14 T cell receptor beta chains were all obtained from the same sample, sequenced in a study of shared clonotypes between healthy human individuals. Using immunoSEQ multiplex PCR, the repertoire was profiled, and TCRdb retains in-frame clones only, with some absent. This sample has 450,000 to 650,000 clones, with just over 75% found just once. Sequencing used PBMCs. The receptors were gathered from a woman in her forties in good health. Some clones in this sample may be carry-over from other donors' samples.

The V gene is TRBV28, the J gene TRBJ2-6, with D perhaps matching TRBD2 (5 bases). From germline, CDR1 is MDHEN and CDR2 SYDVKM. Trimming removed 6 bases from V and 2 bases from J, with 11 bases in between. The CDR3 runs 15 residues. The CDR3 bases are TGTGCCAGCAGGAGCCCCGGGGCTGGGGCCAACGTCCTGACTTTC. Its translation: CASRSPGAGANVLTF.

This clone was seen only a few times. CDR3 residues: CASSREAGNTIYF. DNA for the CDR3: TGTGCCAGCTCACGGGAAGCTGGAAACACCATATATTTT. The rearrangement joins TRBV18 to TRBJ1-3, with unresolved D. Deletions cut 4 bases from V and 2 bases from J, with 6 bases between. CDR3 length: 13 residues. CDR1 KGHSH and CDR2 LQKENI come from the germline V gene.

The table lists this clone with many counts. The chain links TRBV10-2 to TRBJ2-7; 10 nucleotides align to TRBD2. The germline V gene has CDR1 WSHSY and CDR2 SAAADI. CDR3 length: 14 amino acids. The V and J ends lost 2 bases and 2 bases, in that order; junction bases with no gene match: 0. The CDR3 protein is CASSETSGTYEQYF. The CDR3 DNA reads as TGCGCCAGCAGTGAGACTAGCGGGACCTACGAGCAGTACTTC.

The J gene is TRBJ2-5, the V gene TRBV7-7; no firm D call. From germline, CDR1 is SSHAT and CDR2 FNYEAQ (reference sequence). V was cut by 2 bases and J by 5 bases, with 6 bases left in between. CDR3 length equals 12 residues. The CDR3 sequence is CASSLNGETQYF. CDR3 in DNA: TGTGCCAGCAGCTTAAACGGGGAGACCCAGTACTTC.

The chain is built from TRBV7-2 and TRBJ2-1; 7 bases line up with TRBD2. Germline V lookup: CDR1 SGHTA, CDR2 FQGNSA. The CDR3 spans 15 residues. With 5 bases clipped from V and 9 bases from J, the junction kept 13 bases outside the gene matches. For the CDR3, the DNA is TGTGCCAGCAGCGTTACTAGCGCGGGGTCGGGTGAGCAGTTCTTC. It yields the protein CASSVTSAGSGEQFF.

The chain employs TRBV5-4 and TRBJ2-3; tentative D call: TRBD2 (5 bases). V was pared by 0 bases and J by 5 bases, with 13 bases between. Germline lookup yields CDR1 SGHNT and CDR2 YYREEE (reference sequence). The CDR3 is 15 residues long. DNA of the CDR3: TGTGCCAGCAGCTTGGGTGGCGGGTCTGGAGATACGCAGTATTTT. Its protein product is CASSLGGGSGDTQYF.

The V call is TRBV11-2, the J call TRBJ2-5; 8 nucleotides match TRBD2. The ends lost 5 bases at V and 1 base at J; junction bases unmatched: 6. Per germline, CDR1 SGHAT and CDR2 FQNNGV. The CDR3 covers 15 residues. The DNA of the CDR3 is TGTGCCAGCAGCGTTAATAGCGGGGTCCAAGAGACCCAGTACTTC. It translates to CASSVNSGVQETQYF.

The V call is TRBV29-1, the J call TRBJ2-3, with 8 positions matching TRBD2. Germline V gives CDR1 SQVTM, CDR2 ANQGSEA. This CDR3 comprises 14 residues. J was trimmed by 3 bases and V by 4 bases; bases with no gene match: 6. CDR3 in DNA: TGCAGCGTTGTGAGCGGGAGCGGGACAGATACGCAGTATTTT. Translating gives CSVVSGSGTDTQYF.

The chain's CDR3 is CASSLRRSYEQYF. The CDR3, as DNA: TGTGCCAGCAGTCTCCGTCGCTCCTACGAGCAGTACTTC. The chain combines TRBV28 with TRBJ2-7; D ambiguous. Germline CDR1 reads MDHEN; CDR2 reads SYDVKM. The CDR3 has 13 amino acids. Trimming took 5 bases from V and 0 from J, leaving 8 bases between them.

This chain connects TRBV5-4 to TRBJ2-5; D may be TRBD1 (6 bases). Germline CDR1 and CDR2: SGHNT and YYREEE (reference sequence). V was clipped by 0 bases and J by 10 bases, with 13 bases between them. The CDR3 is 13 amino acids. This CDR3 reads CASSLDAGRGQYF. The CDR3 region has the DNA TGTGCCAGCAGCTTGGACGCTGGCAGGGGCCAGTACTTC.

This chain links TRBV27 with TRBJ2-7; 11 bases map to TRBD1. This CDR3 has 15 residues. The germline CDR1 and CDR2 sequences are MNHEY and SMNVEV (reference sequence). V trimming: 6 bases; J trimming: 4 bases; junction bases outside the gene matches: 8. For the CDR3, the DNA is TGTGCCAGCAGACGAGGACAGGGGGCTAGGTACGAGCAGTACTTC. This encodes CASRRGQGARYEQYF.

This sequence joins TRBV27 and TRBJ1-2, with TRBD1 identical over 8 bases. Germline V CDR1 and CDR2: MNHEY, SMNVEV (reference sequence). This CDR3 is built from 15 residues. The trim removed 4 bases at V and 0 bases at J, leaving 4 bases unmatched. CDR3 residues: CASSSPRGPNYGYTF. The DNA of the CDR3 is TGTGCCAGCAGTTCACCCAGGGGGCCTAACTATGGCTACACCTTC.

This chain uses TRBV7-2 with TRBJ2-7; TRBD2 agrees at 9 bases. Trimming cost V 6 bases and J 4 bases; bases outside gene matches: 10. Germline CDR1 and CDR2: SGHTA and FQGNSA. The CDR3 is 15 amino acids. The CDR3 bases are TGTGCCAGCAGGGCATCGACTAGCGGTTTTTACGAGCAGTACTTC. Its protein is CASRASTSGFYEQYF.

The table lists this clone with a few counts. The CDR3: CAISRDGEVNTEAFF. The CDR3 coding sequence is TGTGCCATCAGCCGAGATGGGGAAGTGAACACTGAAGCTTTCTTT. This sequence joins TRBV10-3 and TRBJ1-1; no clear D. The CDR3 length is 15 residues. Germline CDR1 and CDR2: ENHRY and SYGVKD. V dropped 6 bases and J dropped 0 bases, with 14 bases sitting between them.